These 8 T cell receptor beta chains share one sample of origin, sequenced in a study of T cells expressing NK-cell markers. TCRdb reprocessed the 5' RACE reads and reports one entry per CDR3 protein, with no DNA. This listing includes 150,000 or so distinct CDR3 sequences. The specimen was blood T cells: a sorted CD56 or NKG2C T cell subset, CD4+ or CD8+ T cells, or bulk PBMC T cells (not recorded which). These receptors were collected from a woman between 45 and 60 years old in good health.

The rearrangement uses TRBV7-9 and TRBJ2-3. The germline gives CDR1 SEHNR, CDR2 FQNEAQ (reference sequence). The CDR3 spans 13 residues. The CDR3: CASSSTNRDTQYF.

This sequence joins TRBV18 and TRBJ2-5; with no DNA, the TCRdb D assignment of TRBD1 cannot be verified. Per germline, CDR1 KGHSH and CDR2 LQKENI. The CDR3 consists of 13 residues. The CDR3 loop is CASSFPGVETQYF. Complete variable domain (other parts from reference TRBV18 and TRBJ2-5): NAGVMQNPRHLVRRRGQEARLRCSPMKGHSHVYWYRQLPEEGLKFMVYLQKENIIDESGMPKERFSAEFPKEGPSILRIQQVVRGDSAAYFCASSFPGVETQYFGPGTRLLVL.

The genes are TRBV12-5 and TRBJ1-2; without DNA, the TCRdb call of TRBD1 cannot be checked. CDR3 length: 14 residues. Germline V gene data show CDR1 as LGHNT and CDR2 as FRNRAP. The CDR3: CASGLSPGAYGYTF.

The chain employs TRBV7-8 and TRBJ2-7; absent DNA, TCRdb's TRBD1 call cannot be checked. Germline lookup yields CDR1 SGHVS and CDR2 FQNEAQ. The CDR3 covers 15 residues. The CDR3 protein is CASSYGQGASYEQYF.

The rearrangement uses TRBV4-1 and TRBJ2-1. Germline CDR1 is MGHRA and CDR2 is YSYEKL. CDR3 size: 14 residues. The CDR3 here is CASSQLVFYNEQFF.

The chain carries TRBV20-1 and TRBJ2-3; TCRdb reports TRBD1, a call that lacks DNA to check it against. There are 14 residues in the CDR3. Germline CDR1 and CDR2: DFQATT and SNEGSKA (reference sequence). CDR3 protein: CSASYRINTDTQYF.

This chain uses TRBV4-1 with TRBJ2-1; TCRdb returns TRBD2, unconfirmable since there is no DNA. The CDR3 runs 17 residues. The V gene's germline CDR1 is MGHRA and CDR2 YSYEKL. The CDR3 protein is CASSQEEAGGPYNEQFF.

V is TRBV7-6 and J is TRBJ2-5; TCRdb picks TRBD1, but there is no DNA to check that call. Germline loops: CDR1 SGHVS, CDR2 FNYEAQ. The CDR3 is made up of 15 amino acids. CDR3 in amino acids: CASSLEAGGMETQYF. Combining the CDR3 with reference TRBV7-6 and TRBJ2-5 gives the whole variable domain GAGVSQSPRYKVTKRGQDVALRCDPISGHVSLYWYRQALGQGPEFLTYFNYEAQQDKSGLPNDRFSAERPEGSISTLTIQRTEQRDSAMYRCASSLEAGGMETQYFGPGTRLLVL.